One and the same sample provided the 14 T cell receptor beta chains below, sequenced in a study of patients and donors after allogeneic stem cell transplantation. MiXCR, run by TCRdb on the RT-PCR reads, gives a single entry per CDR3 protein. The sample lists about a million distinct CDR3 sequences, about a sixth seen once, with approximately 5.9% in the top ten. Sequenced material: blood, either unsorted or a sorted T cell fraction (not recorded which). The receptors shown here come from a human donor who was either an allogeneic HSCT recipient or a stem cell or donor lymphocyte infusion donor (not recorded which). It is not recorded whose cells these are; they may come from a transplant donor.

The chain links TRBV18 to TRBJ1-5; D ambiguous. The CDR3 spans 15 residues. Germline CDR1 KGHSH, CDR2 LQKENI. Trimming shortened V by 2 bases and J by 0 bases, and 8 bases separated the two germline ends. The CDR3 sequence is CASSPVGHSNQPQHF. Written as DNA, the CDR3 is TGTGCCAGCTCACCAGTGGGCCATAGCAATCAGCCCCAGCATTTT.

This sequence joins TRBV7-2 and TRBJ1-4; D gene uncertain. Trimming cost V 5 bases and J 7 bases, with 11 bases left between them. The CDR3 contains 13 residues. Germline lookup yields CDR1 SGHTA and CDR2 FQGNSA. The CDR3 is CASSRGVGEKLFF. CDR3 DNA sequence: TGTGCCAGCAGCCGCGGGGTGGGTGAAAAACTGTTTTTT. The entire variable domain, with the rest obtained from reference TRBV7-2 and TRBJ1-4, is as follows: GAGVSQSPSNKVTEKGKDVELRCDPISGHTALYWYRQSLGQGLEFLIYFQGNSAPDKSGLPSDRFSAERTGGSVSTLTIQRTQQEDSAVYLCASSRGVGEKLFFGSGTQLSVL.

V and J are TRBV4-3 and TRBJ2-5; no clear D gene. Trimming cost V 0 bases and J 4 bases, with 9 bases left between them. The CDR3 runs to 14 residues. Looked up from germline, CDR1 is LGHNA and CDR2 is YSLEER. This CDR3 reads CASSQDGRRETQYF. The CDR3 nucleotides are TGCGCCAGCAGCCAAGATGGGCGGAGAGAGACCCAGTACTTC.

V is TRBV10-3 and J is TRBJ2-3, with D tentatively TRBD2 (5 bases). Germline CDR1 ENHRY, CDR2 SYGVKD. V was trimmed by 4 bases and J by 5 bases, leaving 16 bases between them. This CDR3 comprises 15 residues. The CDR3 DNA reads as TGTGCCATCAGTGGACTTTCCCCGGGGAAAGATACGCAGTATTTT. Translation: CAISGLSPGKDTQYF.

Worth noting for this clonotype: The CDR3 ends on some other residue instead of the conserved phenylalanine or tryptophan, so this is likely a read error. The gene calls are TRBV3-1 and TRBJ2-3; TRBD2 is a possible D gene (6 bases). The CDR3 contains 17 residues. Germline V CDR1 and CDR2: LGHDT, YNNKEL (reference sequence). The V and J ends lost 0 bases and 2 bases respectively, with 15 bases between them. In DNA form, the CDR3 reads TGTGCCAGCAGCCAAGATGCGGCGGAGGGCCCCACAGATACGCAGTATCTT. This codes for CASSQDAAEGPTDTQYL.

The V and J genes are TRBV6-5 and TRBJ2-2; the D gene is possibly TRBD1 (5 bases). Germline V gives CDR1 MNHEY, CDR2 SVGAGI. This CDR3 contains 15 residues. Between the trimmed V and J ends, which lost 2 bases and 5 bases, there was a span of 12 bases. The CDR3 coding sequence is TGTGCCAGCAGTTACGGGCAGGGCGGAACCGGGGAGCTGTTTTTT. Translating gives CASSYGQGGTGELFF.

The V gene is TRBV27, the J gene TRBJ1-5; 9 positions match TRBD1. The germline gives CDR1 MNHEY, CDR2 SMNVEV (reference sequence). The CDR3 consists of 14 residues. The V and J ends lost 4 bases and 10 bases, in that order; junction bases with no gene match: 8. The CDR3 sequence: CASSSRDRAFPQHF. The CDR3 region has the DNA TGTGCCAGCAGTTCCCGGGACAGGGCCTTTCCCCAGCATTTT.

The chain has TRBV12-3 or TRBV12-4 and TRBJ2-7; 13 bases fit TRBD2. The ends lost 5 bases at V and 6 bases at J; junction bases unmatched: 4. The length of the CDR3 is 14 residues. The CDR3 loop is CASSLTSGGTEQYF. CDR3 in DNA: TGTGCCAGCAGTCTGACTAGCGGGGGGACCGAGCAGTACTTC.

This chain connects TRBV7-3 to TRBJ1-3; 9 bases match TRBD1. The CDR3 is made up of 16 amino acids. In germline, CDR1 is SGHTA, CDR2 FQGTGA. The V gene end was trimmed by 5 bases and the J gene end by 1 base; junction bases not matched to a gene: 6. The CDR3 DNA reads TGTGCCAGCAGCCCCCCGGGACAGGGATCTGGAAACACCATATATTTT. Protein sequence: CASSPPGQGSGNTIYF.

The table lists this clonotype with a few counts. The chain couples TRBV7-9 to TRBJ2-5, with TRBD2 matching over 7 bases. The V gene end was trimmed by 5 bases and the J gene end by 4 bases; junction bases not matched to a gene: 13. The germline V gene encodes CDR1 SEHNR and CDR2 FQNEAQ (reference sequence). The CDR3 covers 16 residues. The chain's CDR3 is CASSPGGGRLRETQYF. CDR3 coding DNA: TGTGCCAGCAGCCCTGGTGGCGGGAGATTAAGAGAGACCCAGTACTTC.

This clonotype has a handful of counts. The chain couples TRBV19 to TRBJ2-2; 7 nucleotides line up with TRBD1. From germline, CDR1 is LNHDA and CDR2 SQIVND (reference sequence). Trimming cost V 5 bases and J 3 bases; bases outside gene matches: 3. The CDR3 loop spans 14 amino acids. The CDR3, as DNA: TGTGCCAGTAGTTCCGACAGGGACACCGGGGAGCTGTTTTTT. This sequence encodes CASSSDRDTGELFF.

There are a few counts of this clonotype. CDR3 sequence reads: CASRRNSYEQYF. The CDR3 DNA sequence: TGTGCCAGCAGAAGGAACTCCTACGAGCAGTACTTC. V usage is TRBV6-2 or TRBV6-3 and J usage is TRBJ2-7; the D is unclear. Germline V lookup: CDR1 MNHEY, CDR2 SVGEGT. V was cut by 6 bases and J by 0 bases, with 6 bases left in between. The CDR3 covers 12 residues.

CDR3 in amino acids: CASIQVGEPNQPQHF. The CDR3 DNA follows: TGTGCCAGTATCCAGGTGGGTGAACCGAATCAGCCCCAGCATTTT. The chain combines TRBV19 with TRBJ1-5, with D uncertain. CDR3 length: 15 residues. The V gene's germline CDR1 is LNHDA and CDR2 SQIVND (reference sequence). Trimming left V 7 bases short and J 4 bases short, with 17 bases between. Together with reference TRBV19 and TRBJ1-5, the CDR3 gives the full variable domain: DGGITQSPKYLFRKEGQNVTLSCEQNLNHDAMYWYRQDPGQGLRLIYYSQIVNDFQKGDIAEGYSVSREKKESFPLTVTSAQKNPTAFYLCASIQVGEPNQPQHFGDGTRLSIL.

The rearrangement joins TRBV6-1 to TRBJ2-7; D is ambiguous. This CDR3 region has 14 residues. Germline V gene sequence: CDR1 MNHNS, CDR2 SASEGT. V gave up 5 bases and J gave up 2 bases, with 13 bases separating them. CDR3 amino acids: CASSRSHTTYEQYF. The CDR3 region has the DNA TGTGCCAGCAGTCGCTCCCACACTACCTACGAGCAGTACTTC.